One sample yielded the 19 T cell receptor beta chains listed below, sequenced in a study of cytomegalovirus exposure and HLA in healthy donors. 13 Jbeta primers and 60 Vbeta primers were used for the PCR. Data came from immunoSEQ multiplex PCR; TCRdb stores just in-frame clones and leaves some out. The table has over 55,000 clones, 80% seen once. Sample: PBMCs. The receptors derive from a young woman in good health and CMV-seronegative.

V is TRBV4-1 and J is TRBJ1-5; D unclear. This CDR3 comprises 15 residues. Deletions cut 4 bases from V and 9 bases from J, with 19 bases between. Looked up from germline, CDR1 is MGHRA and CDR2 is YSYEKL. The CDR3 reads CASSLSSLSGLPQHF. CDR3 nucleotides: TGCGCCAGCAGCCTATCCTCCCTATCGGGATTGCCCCAGCATTTT.

J is TRBJ2-1 and V is TRBV6-5, with TRBD2 matching over 9 bases. CDR1 and CDR2 (germline): MNHEY, SVGAGI. The CDR3 extends over 16 amino acids. The V gene end was trimmed by 0 bases and the J gene end by 4 bases; junction bases not matched to a gene: 4. The chain's CDR3 is CASSYSISGGYNEQFF. In nucleotides, the CDR3 is TGTGCCAGCAGTTACTCGATTAGCGGGGGATACAATGAGCAGTTCTTC.

This clone was detected only once. The chain employs TRBV7-9 and TRBJ1-1; D is possibly TRBD1 (6 bases). Germline V gene data show CDR1 as SEHNR and CDR2 as FQNEAQ (reference sequence). The CDR3 contains 14 residues. With 2 bases removed from V and 4 bases from J, the gap between germline ends came to 11 bases. The CDR3 DNA follows: TGTGCCAGCAGCTTAACAGGGCGTGGCACTGAAGCTTTCTTT. Translated, it gives CASSLTGRGTEAFF.

The J gene is TRBJ2-5, the V gene TRBV2; D is unclear. With 2 bases removed from V and 5 bases from J, the gap between germline ends came to 3 bases. The germline V gene has CDR1 SNHLY and CDR2 FYNNEI. The CDR3 is made up of 11 amino acids. CDR3 loop: CASSESETQYF. The CDR3 bases are TGTGCCAGCAGTGAATCGGAGACCCAGTACTTC.

This sequence joins TRBV6-5 and TRBJ2-5; no clear D gene. Germline V gives CDR1 MNHEY, CDR2 SVGAGI. This CDR3 is 14 amino acids long. Deletions cut 0 bases from V and 4 bases from J, with 9 bases between. The CDR3 protein is CASSYSTNVETQYF. In DNA, the CDR3 is TGTGCCAGCAGTTACTCAACAAACGTAGAGACCCAGTACTTC.

The J gene is TRBJ1-1, the V gene TRBV11-2, with D uncertain. The CDR3 extends over 13 amino acids. V lost 0 bases to trimming and J lost 6 bases, with 8 bases between them. Germline assignment: CDR1 SGHAT and CDR2 FQNNGV. CDR3: CASSLEGRAEAFF. Written as DNA, the CDR3 is TGTGCCAGCAGCTTAGAGGGGAGGGCTGAAGCTTTCTTT.

This clone was observed a few times. CDR3 amino acids: CASSPGQDYEQYF. CDR3 coding DNA: TGTGCCAGCAGTCCGGGACAGGACTACGAGCAGTACTTC. The chain has TRBV28 and TRBJ2-7; 8 nucleotides align to TRBD1. Trimming at V came to 5 bases and at J to 3 bases, leaving 3 bases not matched to a gene. In germline, CDR1 is MDHEN, CDR2 SYDVKM. The length of the CDR3 is 13 residues.

J is TRBJ1-5 and V is TRBV28, with D unclear. Trimming cost V 6 bases and J 5 bases, with 14 bases left between them. Germline V CDR1 and CDR2: MDHEN, SYDVKM. This CDR3 is 14 amino acids long. The DNA of the CDR3 is TGTGCCAGCAGCCAGCCGGGGTATTATCAGCCCCAGCATTTT. It specifies CASSQPGYYQPQHF.

This clone has only a few counts. The chain is built from TRBV5-1 and TRBJ2-7; TRBD1 matches 8 bases. The CDR3 covers 14 residues. Germline CDR1 reads SGHRS; CDR2 reads YFSETQ. Trimming at V came to 4 bases and at J to 7 bases, leaving 10 bases not matched to a gene. The CDR3 region is CASSTGQGVREQYF. As DNA, the CDR3 is TGCGCCAGCAGCACTGGACAGGGAGTGAGAGAGCAGTACTTC. Based on the CDR3 plus reference TRBV5-1 and TRBJ2-7, the full variable domain is KAGVTQTPRYLIKTRGQQVTLSCSPISGHRSVSWYQQTPGQGLQFLFEYFSETQRNKGNFPGRFSGRQFSNSRSEMNVSTLELGDSALYLCASSTGQGVREQYFGPGTRLTVT.

V usage is TRBV28 and J usage is TRBJ2-1; tentative D call: TRBD2 (5 bases). Germline CDR1 reads MDHEN; CDR2 reads SYDVKM. CDR3 length equals 12 residues. V was trimmed by 3 bases and J by 9 bases, leaving 9 bases between them. CDR3 sequence: CASSFARGEQFF. For the CDR3, the DNA is TGTGCCAGCAGTTTTGCCCGGGGTGAGCAGTTCTTC.

The rearrangement links TRBV5-1 to TRBJ1-4; weak D call: TRBD1 (5 bases). Germline V gene data show CDR1 as SGHRS and CDR2 as YFSETQ. The CDR3 has 14 amino acids. V gave up 4 bases and J gave up 8 bases, with 15 bases separating them. CDR3 nucleotide sequence: TGCGCCAGCAGCCTAGGGGTGATAGGCGAAAAACTGTTTTTT. This sequence encodes CASSLGVIGEKLFF.

This clone was detected only a few times. This sequence may be a read error, since a much larger clone differs from it by one base. The gene calls are TRBV5-6 and TRBJ1-2, with a possible D match to TRBD1 (5 bases). CDR1 and CDR2 from the germline V gene are SGHDT and YYEEEE. The CDR3 contains 13 residues. V lost 0 bases and J lost 2, with 5 bases in between. The CDR3 DNA reads as TGTGCCAGCAGCTTGGGACAGAACTATGGCTACACCTTC. The encoded protein is CASSLGQNYGYTF.

V is TRBV30 and J is TRBJ2-2; perhaps TRBD1 as D (5 bases). Trimming took 0 bases from V and 3 from J, leaving 5 bases between them. The CDR3 spans 13 residues. The germline CDR1 and CDR2 sequences are GTSNPN and SVGIG (reference sequence). The CDR3 spells CAWSVGDTGELFF. The CDR3 DNA reads as TGTGCCTGGAGTGTAGGGGACACCGGGGAGCTGTTTTTT.

Comment on this clone: Germline and junction disagree at one end, which may indicate a read error. V gene TRBV7-7 combines with J gene TRBJ2-7, with 8 nucleotides matching TRBD2. The length of the CDR3 is 15 residues. Germline V lookup: CDR1 SSHAT, CDR2 FNYEAQ (reference sequence). This CDR3 is CASSLEAGGAYEQYF. CDR3 DNA: TGTGCTAGCAGCTTAGAGGCGGGAGGAGCCTACGAGCAGTACTTC. The variable domain in full, completed from reference TRBV7-7 and TRBJ2-7, reads GAGVSQSPRYKVTKRGQDVTLRCDPISSHATLYWYQQALGQGPEFLTYFNYEAQPDKSGLPSDRFSAERPEGSISTLTIQRTEQRDSAMYRCASSLEAGGAYEQYFGPGTRLTVT.

V and J are TRBV6-5 and TRBJ2-2; TRBD2 might be the D (5 bases). Germline values: CDR1 MNHEY, CDR2 SVGAGI. V shed 0 bases and J shed 6 bases, with 11 bases lying between them. CDR3 size: 15 residues. CDR3 in amino acids: CASSYSTGIPGELFF. As DNA, the CDR3 is TGTGCCAGCAGTTACTCGACGGGGATCCCCGGGGAGCTGTTTTTT.

There are a few counts of this clone. This rearrangement joins TRBV6-5 to TRBJ1-6, with D possibly matching TRBD1 (6 bases). Germline V gene lookup returns CDR1 MNHEY and CDR2 SVGAGI. V shed 6 bases and J shed 10 bases, with 10 bases lying between them. The CDR3 length is 12 residues. The CDR3 nucleotides are TGTGCCAGCAGCCCGGGGGGCTCACCCCTCCACTTT. Translation gives CASSPGGSPLHF.

The sample holds a few counts of this clone. The J gene is TRBJ2-3, the V gene TRBV6-1; 7 bases fit TRBD1. V gave up 6 bases and J gave up 5 bases; unmatched junction bases: 8. This CDR3 has 14 amino acids. Germline CDR1 and CDR2: MNHNS and SASEGT. Here the CDR3 DNA reads TGTGCCAGCAGCAGGGACCACAGGGGAGATACGCAGTATTTT. Its protein product is CASSRDHRGDTQYF.

This rearrangement joins TRBV5-1 to TRBJ2-5; 13 bases are a match to TRBD2. The ends lost 8 bases at V and 5 bases at J; junction bases unmatched: 15. The CDR3 length is 17 residues. CDR1 and CDR2 (germline): SGHRS, YFSETQ. For the CDR3, the DNA is TGCGCCAGTACTATAGGGCAACTAGCGGGGGGGCCCGAGACCCAGTACTTC. Translation: CASTIGQLAGGPETQYF.

This clone was recorded a few times. This chain uses TRBV2 with TRBJ1-1; D may be TRBD1 (6 bases). Germline CDR1 and CDR2: SNHLY and FYNNEI. V lost 9 bases and J 1 base, leaving 12 bases between the germline ends. The CDR3 loop spans 13 amino acids. The CDR3 loop reads CARSLQGNTEAFF. The DNA for the CDR3 is TGTGCCAGGAGTTTACAGGGGAACACTGAAGCTTTCTTT. The whole variable domain, filled in from reference TRBV2 and TRBJ1-1, reads EPEVTQTPSHQVTQMGQEVILRCVPISNHLYFYWYRQILGQKVEFLVSFYNNEISEKSEIFDDQFSVERPDGSNFTLKIRSTKLEDSAMYFCARSLQGNTEAFFGQGTRLTVV.